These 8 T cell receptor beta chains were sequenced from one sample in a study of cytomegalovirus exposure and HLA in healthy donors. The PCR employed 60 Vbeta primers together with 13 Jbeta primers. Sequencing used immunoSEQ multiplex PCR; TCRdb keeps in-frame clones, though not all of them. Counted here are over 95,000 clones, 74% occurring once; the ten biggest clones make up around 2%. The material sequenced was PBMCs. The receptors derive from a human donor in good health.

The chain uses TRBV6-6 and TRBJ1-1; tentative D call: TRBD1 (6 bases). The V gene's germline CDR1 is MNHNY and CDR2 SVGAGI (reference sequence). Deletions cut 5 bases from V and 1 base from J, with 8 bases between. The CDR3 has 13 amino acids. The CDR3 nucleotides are TGTGCCAGCAGTCAGACAGGGAACACTGAAGCTTTCTTT. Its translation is CASSQTGNTEAFF.

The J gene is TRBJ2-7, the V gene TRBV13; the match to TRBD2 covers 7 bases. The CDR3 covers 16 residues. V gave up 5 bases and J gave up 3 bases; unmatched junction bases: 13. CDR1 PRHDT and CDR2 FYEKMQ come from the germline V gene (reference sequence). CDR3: CASSPGGGRAYYEQYF. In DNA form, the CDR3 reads TGTGCCAGCAGCCCCGGGGGAGGGAGGGCCTACTACGAGCAGTACTTC.

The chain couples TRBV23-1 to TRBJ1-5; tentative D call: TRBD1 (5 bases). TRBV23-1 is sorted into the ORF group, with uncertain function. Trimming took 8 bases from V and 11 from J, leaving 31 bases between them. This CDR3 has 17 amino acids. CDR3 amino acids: CASLEQAIGAQSLAQHF. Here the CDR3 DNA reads TGCGCCAGCTTAGAACAGGCGATCGGTGCCCAGTCGTTGGCCCAGCATTTT.

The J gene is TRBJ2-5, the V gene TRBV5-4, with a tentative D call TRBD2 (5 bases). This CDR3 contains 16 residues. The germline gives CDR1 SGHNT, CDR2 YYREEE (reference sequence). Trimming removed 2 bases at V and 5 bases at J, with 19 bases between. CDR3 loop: CASSLPGPLSGETQYF. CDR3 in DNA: TGTGCCAGCAGCTTACCGGGCCCCCTAAGCGGCGAGACCCAGTACTTC.

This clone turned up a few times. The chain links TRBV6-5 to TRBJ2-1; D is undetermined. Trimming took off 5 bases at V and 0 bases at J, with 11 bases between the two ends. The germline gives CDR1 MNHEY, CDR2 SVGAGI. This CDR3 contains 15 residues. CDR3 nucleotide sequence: TGTGCCAGCAGTCTCCAGGCTCCCTCCTACAATGAGCAGTTCTTC. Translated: CASSLQAPSYNEQFF.

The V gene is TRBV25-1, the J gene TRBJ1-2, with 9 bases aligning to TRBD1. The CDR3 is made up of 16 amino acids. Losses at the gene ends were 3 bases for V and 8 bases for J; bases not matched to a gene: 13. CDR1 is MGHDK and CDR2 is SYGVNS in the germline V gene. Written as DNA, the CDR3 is TGTGCCAGCAGTGATCACCTGGGACAGGGTTCGCGGGGCTACACCTTC. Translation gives CASSDHLGQGSRGYTF.

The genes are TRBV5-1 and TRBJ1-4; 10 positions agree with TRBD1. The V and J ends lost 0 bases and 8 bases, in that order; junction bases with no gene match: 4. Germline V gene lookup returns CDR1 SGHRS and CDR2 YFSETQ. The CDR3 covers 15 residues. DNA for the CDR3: TGCGCCAGCAGCTTGGTGGGGACAGGGGACGAAAAACTGTTTTTT. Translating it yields CASSLVGTGDEKLFF.

The CDR3 sequence: CASSRGQGINEQFF. Written as DNA, the CDR3 is TGTGCCAGTAGTAGGGGACAGGGAATAAATGAGCAGTTCTTC. The rearrangement links TRBV19 to TRBJ2-1; TRBD1 matches 9 bases. V shed 4 bases, J shed 7 bases, and the junction held 5 bases outside the gene matches. The CDR3 runs to 14 residues. Looked up from germline, CDR1 is LNHDA and CDR2 is SQIVND (reference sequence). The full variable domain, its missing parts supplied by reference TRBV19 and TRBJ2-1, is DGGITQSPKYLFRKEGQNVTLSCEQNLNHDAMYWYRQDPGQGLRLIYYSQIVNDFQKGDIAEGYSVSREKKESFPLTVTSAQKNPTAFYLCASSRGQGINEQFFGPGTRLTVL.